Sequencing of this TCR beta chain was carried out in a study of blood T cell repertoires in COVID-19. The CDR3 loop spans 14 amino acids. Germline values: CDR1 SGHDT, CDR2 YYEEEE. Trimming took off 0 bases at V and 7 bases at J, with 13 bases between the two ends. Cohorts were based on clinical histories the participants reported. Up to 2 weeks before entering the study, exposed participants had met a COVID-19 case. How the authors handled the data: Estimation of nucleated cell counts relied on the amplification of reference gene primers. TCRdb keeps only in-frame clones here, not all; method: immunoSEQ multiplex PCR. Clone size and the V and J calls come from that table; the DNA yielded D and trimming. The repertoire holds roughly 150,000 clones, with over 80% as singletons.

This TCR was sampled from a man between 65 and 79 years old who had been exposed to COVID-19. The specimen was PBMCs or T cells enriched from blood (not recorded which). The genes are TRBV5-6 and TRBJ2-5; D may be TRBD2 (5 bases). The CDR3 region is CASSLDNGVGTQYF. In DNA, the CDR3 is TGTGCCAGCAGCTTGGATAACGGGGTTGGGACCCAGTACTTC.